A selection of T cell receptor beta chains follows, all from one sample in a study of cytomegalovirus exposure and HLA in healthy donors. Measured with immunoSEQ multiplex PCR; TCRdb has only the in-frame clones, and not every one. The sample contains roughly 95,000 clones, approximately 81% of which appear only once. The sequenced sample consisted of PBMCs. The receptor set was obtained from a man aged 18-30 years in good health and CMV-seropositive. Both conserved end residues are part of each CDR3. A D gene is named only where the DNA matches it firmly. Expanded clones get a size class; other rows say once, few or many, or leave the size out.

v_call	clone_size	d_call	j_call	cdr3_aa	cdr3_nt
TRBV28	NA	NA	TRBJ1-4	CASSYDSATNEKLFF	TGTGCCAGCAGTTACGATTCGGCAACTAATGAAAAACTGTTTTTT
TRBV6-6	NA	NA	TRBJ2-1	CASSSERDFNNEQFF	TGTGCCAGCAGTTCCGAGAGGGACTTCAACAATGAGCAGTTCTTC
TRBV7-8	NA	TRBD1	TRBJ1-5	CASSLSGGVYSNQPQHF	TGTGCCAGCAGCCTTTCAGGGGGAGTATATAGCAATCAGCCCCAGCATTTT
TRBV7-9	NA	TRBD1	TRBJ1-1	CASTRPPPGTDEAFF	TGTGCCAGCACCCGTCCTCCCCCTGGGACAGATGAAGCTTTCTTT
TRBV7-6	NA	TRBD1	TRBJ2-7	CASSPLLGQSYEQYF	TGTGCCAGCAGCCCGCTACTGGGACAGTCCTACGAGCAGTACTTC
TRBV27	once	TRBD2	TRBJ2-1	CASSLISGGWGHGTSGKVEQFF	TGTGCCAGCAGCCTCATCTCAGGAGGGTGGGGGCACGGGACTAGCGGGAAAGTTGAGCAGTTCTTC
TRBV10-1	NA	NA	TRBJ2-1	CASSEEGLSSYNEQFF	TGCGCCAGCAGTGAAGAGGGACTGAGCTCCTACAATGAGCAGTTCTTC
TRBV15	NA	TRBD1	TRBJ1-1	CATSRTGDRTEAFF	TGTGCCACCAGCAGGACAGGGGATCGTACTGAAGCTTTCTTT
TRBV19	once	TRBD1	TRBJ1-2	CASSKDRDGYGYTF	TGTGCCAGTAGTAAGGACAGGGACGGCTATGGCTACACCTTC
TRBV19	NA	NA	TRBJ2-3	CASSIVGAASTDTQYF	TGTGCCAGTAGTATAGTGGGAGCGGCGAGCACAGATACGCAGTATTTT
TRBV7-8	few	TRBD1	TRBJ2-1	CATGQGESSYNEQFF	TGTGCCACCGGACAGGGGGAATCCTCCTACAATGAGCAGTTCTTC
TRBV10-3	few	TRBD2	TRBJ2-3	CAVSTSGRDTQYF	TGTGCCGTCTCGACTAGCGGGAGGGATACGCAGTATTTT
TRBV12-5	NA	NA	TRBJ1-5	CASFAGPQHF	TGTGCTAGTTTTGCCGGGCCCCAGCATTTT
TRBV4-2	NA	NA	TRBJ1-2	CASSQDLVTPNYGYTF	TGTGCCAGCAGCCAAGATCTGGTAACACCTAACTATGGCTACACCTTC
TRBV18	NA	TRBD2	TRBJ2-7	CASSPPAGTSGREQYF	TGTGCCAGCTCACCACCGGCCGGGACTAGCGGGAGAGAGCAGTACTTC
TRBV4-2	few	NA	TRBJ2-6	CASSQDKSSGANVLTF	TGTGCCAGCAGCCAAGATAAGAGCTCTGGGGCCAACGTCCTGACTTTC
TRBV7-9	NA	NA	TRBJ2-4	CASSPPTGWGGNIQYF	TGTGCCAGCAGCCCGCCGACAGGCTGGGGGGGAAACATTCAGTACTTC
TRBV29-1	NA	NA	TRBJ1-2	CSVDSPTGDGYTF	TGCAGCGTTGACAGTCCGACTGGCGATGGCTACACCTTC
TRBV5-6	NA	NA	TRBJ2-1	CASSLIRAGLSNEQFF	TGTGCCAGCAGCTTGATCCGGGCGGGGCTCTCTAATGAGCAGTTCTTC
TRBV29-1	NA	TRBD1	TRBJ1-1	CSVGDRIGTEAFF	TGCAGCGTAGGGGACAGGATCGGGACTGAAGCTTTCTTT
TRBV5-1	NA	NA	TRBJ2-1	CASSPWSSYNEQFF	TGCGCCAGCAGCCCCTGGAGCTCCTACAATGAGCAGTTCTTC
TRBV5-1	NA	TRBD2	TRBJ2-7	CASSLRAGGPDEQYF	TGCGCCAGCAGCTTGCGGGCGGGAGGACCGGATGAGCAGTACTTC
TRBV14	NA	NA	TRBJ2-5	CASSQDRQWAQETQYF	TGTGCCAGCAGCCAAGATAGGCAATGGGCCCAAGAGACCCAGTACTTC
TRBV4-2	NA	NA	TRBJ2-1	CASSQDGTSNGNEQFF	TGTGCCAGCAGCCAAGACGGCACTAGCAATGGCAATGAGCAGTTCTTC
TRBV2	NA	NA	TRBJ2-1	CASGLTGPGNEQFF	TGTGCCAGCGGACTGACAGGTCCGGGCAATGAGCAGTTCTTC
TRBV5-1	NA	TRBD2	TRBJ2-1	CASSFSSGTSYNEQFF	TGCGCCAGCAGCTTTAGTAGCGGGACCTCCTACAATGAGCAGTTCTTC
TRBV11-2	NA	TRBD2	TRBJ2-3	CASSLDIAGVRDTQYF	TGTGCCAGCAGCTTAGATATAGCGGGAGTAAGAGATACGCAGTATTTT
TRBV19	NA	NA	TRBJ2-5	CASSISQGETQYF	TGTGCCAGTAGTATTAGTCAGGGAGAGACCCAGTACTTC
TRBV7-9	NA	TRBD2	TRBJ2-1	CASSATSGEENEQFF	TGTGCCAGCAGCGCGACTAGCGGGGAGGAGAATGAGCAGTTCTTC
TRBV7-9	NA	NA	TRBJ1-1	CASSLGGSGNTEAFF	TGTGCCAGCAGCTTAGGGGGCTCAGGGAACACTGAAGCTTTCTTT
TRBV5-6	NA	NA	TRBJ2-3	CASSLPFQGGTQYF	TGTGCCAGCAGCTTGCCGTTCCAGGGGGGTACGCAGTATTTT
TRBV30	NA	NA	TRBJ1-1	CAWSVTGRTEAFF	TGTGCCTGGAGTGTTACAGGCAGGACAGAAGCTTTCTTT
TRBV13	NA	TRBD2	TRBJ2-1	CASSSGLGMNEQFF	TGTGCCAGCAGCTCAGGACTAGGAATGAATGAGCAGTTCTTC
TRBV30	NA	TRBD2	TRBJ2-1	CAWSGLAAYNEQFF	TGTGCCTGGTCGGGACTAGCAGCCTACAATGAGCAGTTCTTC
TRBV6-5	NA	TRBD1	TRBJ1-2	CASSFWAGTGRGGYTF	TGTGCCAGCAGTTTCTGGGCCGGGACAGGGCGGGGAGGCTACACCTTC
TRBV11-2	NA	TRBD2	TRBJ2-7	CASSLMTSGRGGYEQYF	TGTGCCAGCAGCTTAATGACTAGCGGGAGAGGTGGGTACGAGCAGTACTTC